These 10 T cell receptor beta chains were sequenced from one sample in a study of blood T cells in healthy people across ages. The use of a sample-barcoded 5' primer and a J-beta primer mix characterized a second PCR of roughly 7 to 11 cycles. TCRdb re-called the 5' RACE reads with MiXCR, one entry per CDR3 protein. The sample lists hundreds of thousands of distinct CDR3 sequences, 45% to 50% seen once, with about 32% in the top ten. Sequencing was performed on blood. The receptors originated from a woman aged 55-70 years in good health.

The chain carries TRBV20-1 and TRBJ2-7; the match to TRBD2 covers 8 bases. Germline CDR1 is DFQATT and CDR2 is SNEGSKA (reference sequence). This CDR3 has 14 residues. V lost 3 bases, J lost 0 bases, and 4 bases stayed unmatched. DNA of the CDR3: TGCAGTGCTAGCGTAGCGGGGATCTCCTACGAGCAGTACTTC. Its protein is CSASVAGISYEQYF.

The J gene is TRBJ1-5, the V gene TRBV4-3; no reliable D call. The V end was cut by 1 base, the J end by 1 base, with 8 bases between. Germline V gives CDR1 LGHNA, CDR2 YSLEER. The CDR3 length is 15 residues. CDR3 sequence (DNA): TGCGCCAGCAGCCAAGGCCGACAAAGCAATCAGCCCCAGCATTTT. This sequence encodes CASSQGRQSNQPQHF.

This chain links TRBV20-1 with TRBJ2-5; the D gene is possibly TRBD2 (7 bases). V was clipped by 6 bases and J by 1 base, with 12 bases between them. The germline gives CDR1 DFQATT, CDR2 SNEGSKA (reference sequence). The CDR3 totals 13 residues. CDR3 bases: TGCAGTGCCCCCGGGGGGCCCCAAGAGACCCAGTACTTC. This codes for CSAPGGPQETQYF.

The table lists this clonotype with a few counts. J is TRBJ2-3 and V is TRBV29-1, with TRBD1 as a possible D gene (5 bases). Germline V gives CDR1 SQVTM, CDR2 ANQGSEA. The ends were cut back, 3 bases at V and 1 base at J, with 8 bases in the middle. The CDR3 covers 13 residues. The CDR3 loop is CSVETVGTDTQYF. The DNA of the CDR3 is TGCAGCGTTGAGACAGTAGGCACAGATACGCAGTATTTT.

The J gene is TRBJ2-1, the V gene TRBV30; D is uncertain. The CDR3 is made up of 11 amino acids. Trimming cost V 6 bases and J 4 bases, with 7 bases left between them. Germline V gene data show CDR1 as GTSNPN and CDR2 as SVGIG (reference sequence). In DNA, the CDR3 is TGTGCCTGTACCCCTTACAATGAGCAGTTCTTC. Protein sequence: CACTPYNEQFF.

CDR3 sequence (DNA): TGTGCCAGCAGCTTAGCAGGGACTAGCGGGAGTACAGATACGCAGTATTTT. Translated: CASSLAGTSGSTDTQYF. The V and J genes are TRBV7-2 and TRBJ2-3; TRBD2 agrees at 14 bases. CDR1 is SGHTA and CDR2 is FQGNSA in the germline V gene. The CDR3 spans 17 residues. The V and J ends lost 0 bases and 3 bases, in that order; junction bases with no gene match: 2. The complete variable domain, with remaining parts taken from reference TRBV7-2 and TRBJ2-3, reads GAGVSQSPSNKVTEKGKDVELRCDPISGHTALYWYRQSLGQGLEFLIYFQGNSAPDKSGLPSDRFSAERTGGSVSTLTIQRTQQEDSAVYLCASSLAGTSGSTDTQYFGPGTRLTVL.

This clonotype was picked up a small number of times. The V gene is TRBV6-2 or TRBV6-3, the J gene TRBJ2-7; D may be TRBD2 (6 bases). The germline gives CDR1 MNHEY, CDR2 SVGEGT. The CDR3 is made up of 15 amino acids. Trimming shortened V by 5 bases and J by 2 bases, and 16 bases separated the two germline ends. The CDR3, as DNA: TGTGCCAGCAGTCATCGCCGGGAGAACGCCTACGAGCAGTACTTC. It specifies CASSHRRENAYEQYF.

This clonotype has a handful of counts. It is unclear where the CDR3 begins or ends on the DNA, so no DNA is shown, and the CDR3 is as TCRdb lists it. This sequence joins TRBV21-1 and TRBJ2-7. TRBV21-1 is recorded as a pseudogene. From its first to its last residue, the CDR3 has 18 amino acids. CDR3 region: CASSTYLTFAGGSYEQYF.

The rearrangement uses TRBV9 and TRBJ1-6; D is perhaps TRBD1 (5 bases). CDR3 size: 15 residues. The germline V gene encodes CDR1 SGDLS and CDR2 YYNGEE. Trimming shortened V by 4 bases and J by 10 bases, and 18 bases separated the two germline ends. CDR3: CASSLMAGSESPLHF. CDR3 DNA: TGTGCCAGCAGCCTTATGGCAGGGTCGGAGTCACCCCTCCACTTT.

The chain links TRBV5-1 to TRBJ2-7; TRBD2 matches at 8 bases. This CDR3 comprises 14 residues. The germline CDR1 and CDR2 sequences are SGHRS and YFSETQ. The trim removed 7 bases at V and 1 base at J, leaving 7 bases unmatched. The CDR3 DNA is TGCGCCAGCCGCGAGGCGGGAGGTTCCTACGAGCAGTACTTC. This codes for CASREAGGSYEQYF. The full variable domain, completed using reference TRBV5-1 and TRBJ2-7, is KAGVTQTPRYLIKTRGQQVTLSCSPISGHRSVSWYQQTPGQGLQFLFEYFSETQRNKGNFPGRFSGRQFSNSRSEMNVSTLELGDSALYLCASREAGGSYEQYFGPGTRLTVT.